This T cell receptor beta chain was retrieved from a study of monozygotic twins with inflammatory bowel disease. General observations from the study: Repertoires of patients may have been made more variable by differing immunosuppressive treatments. Lower sharing of clonotypes with other individuals was seen in IBD patients than in healthy twins. This was most marked in patients showing signs of disease activity. Findings did not support one strong IBD-associated signal or clonotype.

Germline CDR1 DFQATT, CDR2 SNEGSKA (reference sequence). CDR3 size: 13 residues. On this clonotype itself: Its antigen remains unknown.

UMIs bearing a 6-nucleotide sample barcode were added through template switching. Each CDR3 protein gets one entry in TCRdb, which reprocessed the 5' RACE reads and gives no DNA. The sample table includes 350,000 to 400,000 distinct CDR3 sequences. This chain connects TRBV20-1 to TRBJ2-2; TCRdb proposes TRBD1, but this gene call is untestable without DNA. The sequence was obtained from a human donor with ulcerative colitis or Crohn's disease, or a healthy co-twin of an affected twin (not recorded which). The sample was blood. The chain's CDR3 is CSVSDRGTGELFF.